The sequence of this TCR beta chain was determined in a study of identical twins. The study, taken as a whole, reports: It was cross-sectional statistical analysis, not following the same donors, that the conclusions relied on. Fewer insertions characterized abundant cord blood beta clonotypes, whereas memory repertoires showed none.

Healthy Caucasians alone served as donors. V was trimmed by 10 bases and J by 2 bases, leaving 12 bases between them. The CDR3 sequence is 13 residues long. CDR1 is SGHVS and CDR2 is FQNEAQ in the germline V gene. Via MiXCR, TCRdb re-called the 5' RACE reads, giving one row per CDR3 protein. This table has roughly 350,000 distinct CDR3 sequences, approximately 13% appearing once. Worth noting for this clonotype: Its matching antigen is unknown.

Separately, the same data were catalogued under a study of yellow fever vaccine responses in identical twins.

Sequencing used CD8+ T cells sorted from blood. V is TRBV7-8 and J is TRBJ2-1; the D gene is possibly TRBD2 (5 bases). The origin of this receptor is a woman aged 18-35 years in good health. This CDR3 is CATGRSPYNEQFF. CDR3 DNA: TGTGCCACGGGGAGATCCCCCTACAATGAGCAGTTCTTC.